This TCR beta chain derives from a study of T cell responses to AZD1222 COVID-19 vaccine. For the study at large: Researchers grouped second doses given at about 4 or about 12 weeks into one pool.

The ends were cut back, 5 bases at V and 5 bases at J, with 11 bases in the middle. There are 13 residues in the CDR3. The germline V gene encodes CDR1 MRHNA and CDR2 SNTAGT. On this clone itself: No antigen is known for it.

Sequencing used immunoSEQ multiplex PCR; TCRdb keeps in-frame clones, though not all of them. The table has about 82,000 clones, 90% seen once. General study points: Clonal diversity was possibly underestimated; the donors were predominantly white British and more often female. CD4 TCRs covered the whole spike, strongest at regions 160-218 and 743-854.

Sequences were derived from peripheral blood, sampled on day 0 of AZD1222 vaccination. V gene TRBV6-4 combines with J gene TRBJ2-3, with D perhaps being TRBD1 or TRBD2 (6 bases each). This TCR derives from an adult in good health. The CDR3 here is CASSIGGRDTQYF. The CDR3 bases are TGTGCCAGCAGTATAGGGGGGCGAGATACGCAGTATTTT.